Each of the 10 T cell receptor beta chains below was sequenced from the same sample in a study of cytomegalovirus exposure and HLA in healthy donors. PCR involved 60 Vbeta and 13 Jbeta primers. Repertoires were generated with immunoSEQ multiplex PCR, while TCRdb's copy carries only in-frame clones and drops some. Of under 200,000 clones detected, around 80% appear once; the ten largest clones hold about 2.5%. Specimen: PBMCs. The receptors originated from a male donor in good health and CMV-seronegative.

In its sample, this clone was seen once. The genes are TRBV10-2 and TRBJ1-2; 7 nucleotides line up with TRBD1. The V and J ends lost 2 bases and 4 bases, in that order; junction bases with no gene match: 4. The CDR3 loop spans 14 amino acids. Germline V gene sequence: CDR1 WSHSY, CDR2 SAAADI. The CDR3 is CASSEGGQIYGYTF. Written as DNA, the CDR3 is TGCGCCAGCAGTGAGGGGGGACAGATCTATGGCTACACCTTC.

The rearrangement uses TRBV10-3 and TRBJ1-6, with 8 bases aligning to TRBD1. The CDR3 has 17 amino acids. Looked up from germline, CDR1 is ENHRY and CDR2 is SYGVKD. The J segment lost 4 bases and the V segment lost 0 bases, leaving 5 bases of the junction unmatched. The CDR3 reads CAISESAGGAYNSPLHF. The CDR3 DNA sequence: TGTGCCATCAGTGAGTCCGCAGGGGGCGCATATAATTCACCCCTCCACTTT.

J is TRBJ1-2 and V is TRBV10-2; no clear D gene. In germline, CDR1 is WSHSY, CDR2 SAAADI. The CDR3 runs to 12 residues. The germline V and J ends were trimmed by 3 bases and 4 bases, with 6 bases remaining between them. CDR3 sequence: CASSDGGYGYTF. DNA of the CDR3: TGCGCCAGCAGTGATGGAGGCTATGGCTACACCTTC.

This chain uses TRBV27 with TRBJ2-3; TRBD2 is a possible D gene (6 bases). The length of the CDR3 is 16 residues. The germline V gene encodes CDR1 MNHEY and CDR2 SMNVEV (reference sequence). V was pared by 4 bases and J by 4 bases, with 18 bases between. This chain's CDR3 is CASSSPAGFAADTQYF. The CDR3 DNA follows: TGTGCCAGCAGTTCACCCGCGGGATTCGCCGCAGATACGCAGTATTTT.

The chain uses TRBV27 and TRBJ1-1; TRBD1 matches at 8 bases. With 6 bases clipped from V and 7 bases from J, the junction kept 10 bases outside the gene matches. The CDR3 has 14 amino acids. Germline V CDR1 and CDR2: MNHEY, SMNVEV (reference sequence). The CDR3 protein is CASSLRTGLDEAFF. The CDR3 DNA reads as TGTGCCAGCAGCCTTCGGACAGGGCTGGATGAAGCTTTCTTT.

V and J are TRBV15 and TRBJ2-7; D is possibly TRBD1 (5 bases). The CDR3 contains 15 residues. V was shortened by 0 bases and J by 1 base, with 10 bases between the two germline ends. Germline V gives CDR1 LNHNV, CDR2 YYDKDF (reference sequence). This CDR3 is CATSRDGAGSYEQYF. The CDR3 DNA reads TGTGCCACCAGCAGAGATGGGGCAGGATCCTACGAGCAGTACTTC. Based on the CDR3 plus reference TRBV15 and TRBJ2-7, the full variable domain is DAMVIQNPRYQVTQFGKPVTLSCSQTLNHNVMYWYQQKSSQAPKLLFHYYDKDFNNEADTPDNFQSRRPNTSFCFLDIRSPGLGDTAMYLCATSRDGAGSYEQYFGPGTRLTVT.

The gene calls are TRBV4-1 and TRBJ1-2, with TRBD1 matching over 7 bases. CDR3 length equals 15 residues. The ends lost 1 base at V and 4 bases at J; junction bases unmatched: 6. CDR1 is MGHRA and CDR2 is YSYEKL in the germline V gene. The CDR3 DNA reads TGCGCCAGCAGCCAAGTCTCGGACAGGCGCTATGGCTACACCTTC. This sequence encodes CASSQVSDRRYGYTF.

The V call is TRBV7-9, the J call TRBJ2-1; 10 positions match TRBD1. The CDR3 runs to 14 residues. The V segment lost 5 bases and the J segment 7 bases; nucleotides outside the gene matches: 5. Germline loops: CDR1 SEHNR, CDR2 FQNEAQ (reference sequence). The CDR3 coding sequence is TGTGCCAGCAGCCAGGGACAGGGGTGGAATGAGCAGTTCTTC. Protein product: CASSQGQGWNEQFF.

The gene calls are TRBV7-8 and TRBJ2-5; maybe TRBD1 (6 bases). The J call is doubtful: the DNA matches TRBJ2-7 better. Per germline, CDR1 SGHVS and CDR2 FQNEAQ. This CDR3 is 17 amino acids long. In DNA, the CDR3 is TGTGCCAGCAGCTTACCTGCCCGGACAGTCCCATCCTACGAGCAGTACTTC. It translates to CASSLPARTVPSYEQYF.

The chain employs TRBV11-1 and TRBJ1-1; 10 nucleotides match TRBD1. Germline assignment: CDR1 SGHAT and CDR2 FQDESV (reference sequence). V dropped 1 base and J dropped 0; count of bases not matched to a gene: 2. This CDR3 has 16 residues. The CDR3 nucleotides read TGTGCCAGCAGCTTAGTCGGGACAGGGGTGAACACTGAAGCTTTCTTT. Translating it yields CASSLVGTGVNTEAFF.